Listed below are T cell receptor beta chains from one sample, sequenced in a study of blood T cell repertoires in COVID-19. The assay was immunoSEQ multiplex PCR, and TCRdb's table has in-frame clones only and misses some. Among 10,000 to 15,000 clones listed, 75% to 85% were seen once. Input material: peripheral blood. The receptors come from a man aged 35-49 years with active or convalescent COVID-19. Each CDR3 is given with its conserved first and last residue. A D gene is named only where the DNA matches it firmly. Where a row states a size, it is once, few, many or the class of an expanded clone; other rows omit it.

clone_size,v_call,d_call,j_call,cdr3_aa,cdr3_nt
.,TRBV4-2,.,TRBJ1-2,CASSQDSSQLYGYTF,TGTGCCAGCAGCCAAGATAGTTCACAGCTCTATGGCTACACCTTC
.,TRBV6-2/TRBV6-3,TRBD1,TRBJ2-5,CASSYSVTGLQETQYF,TGTGCCAGCAGTTACTCAGTGACAGGGCTCCAAGAGACCCAGTACTTC
.,TRBV5-6,TRBD1,TRBJ2-7,CASSRTGGDYEQYF,TGTGCCAGCAGCAGGACAGGGGGTGACTACGAGCAGTACTTC
.,TRBV21-1,.,TRBJ2-7,CASSKAFYEQYF,TGTGCCAGCAGCAAGGCCTTCTACGAGCAGTACTTC
.,TRBV3-1/TRBV3-2,TRBD2,TRBJ2-3,CASSLAGDTQYF,TGTGCCAGCAGTTTAGCGGGAGATACGCAGTATTTT
.,TRBV28,.,TRBJ1-1,CASSLLRVNTEAFF,TGTGCCAGCAGTTTACTACGTGTGAACACTGAAGCTTTCTTT
.,TRBV28,.,TRBJ2-3,CASRSTGTDTQYF,TGTGCCAGCAGAAGTACAGGGACAGATACGCAGTATTTT
.,TRBV11-3,TRBD1,TRBJ2-5,CASSPRQGGLETQYF,TGTGCCAGCAGCCCCCGACAGGGGGGACTAGAGACCCAGTACTTC
.,TRBV4-3,TRBD2,TRBJ2-3,CASSPRASGIYVPQYF,TGCGCCAGCAGCCCCAGGGCTAGCGGGATATATGTCCCGCAGTATTTT
.,TRBV30,.,TRBJ1-6,CAWSVNQNSPLHF,TGTGCCTGGAGTGTAAATCAGAATTCACCCCTCCACTTT
.,TRBV12-5,TRBD2,TRBJ2-1,CASGLRVGGSSYNEQFF,TGTGCTAGTGGTTTGCGTGTGGGCGGGAGCTCCTACAATGAGCAGTTCTTC
.,TRBV19,TRBD2,TRBJ2-5,CASTVAGGQETQYF,TGTGCCAGTACTGTAGCGGGGGGGCAAGAGACCCAGTACTTC
.,TRBV23-1,.,TRBJ1-2,CASSPILRRDYGYTF,TGCGCCAGCAGTCCCATCCTTCGCAGGGACTATGGCTACACCTTC
.,TRBV5-1,TRBD1,TRBJ1-6,CASSLEQGVVSPLHF,TGCGCCAGCAGCTTGGAACAGGGGGTTGTGTCACCCCTCCACTTT
.,TRBV28,TRBD1,TRBJ2-7,CASRNTGGWEQYF,TGTGCCAGCAGAAATACAGGGGGCTGGGAGCAGTACTTC
few,TRBV5-1,.,TRBJ2-7,CASSLDRTYEQYF,TGCGCCAGCAGCTTGGACAGAACCTACGAGCAGTACTTC
once,TRBV4-1,.,TRBJ2-3,CASSQDGQGSADTQYF,TGCGCCAGCAGCCAAGATGGGCAGGGTAGTGCAGATACGCAGTATTTT
few,TRBV11-3,.,TRBJ1-3,CASRAGEGGNTIYF,TGTGCCAGCAGGGCGGGGGAAGGTGGAAACACCATATATTTT
once,TRBV15,.,TRBJ2-4,CATSRDLDPNIQYF,TGTGCCACCAGCCGTGACCTAGACCCAAACATTCAGTACTTC
.,TRBV5-1,.,TRBJ1-4,CASRPQATNEKLFF,TGCGCCAGCAGGCCGCAGGCAACTAATGAAAAACTGTTTTTT
.,TRBV6-5,TRBD2,TRBJ2-3,CASSYERGLTNTQYF,TGTGCCAGCAGTTACGAGCGGGGGCTTACGAATACGCAGTATTTT
.,TRBV5-6,TRBD2,TRBJ2-3,CASSLMVMASGRGADTQYF,TGTGCCAGCAGCTTGATGGTTATGGCTAGCGGGAGAGGCGCAGATACGCAGTATTTT
once,TRBV5-4,.,TRBJ1-1,CASSAGREGTEAFF,TGTGCCAGCAGCGCCGGCCGGGAAGGTACTGAAGCTTTCTTT
.,TRBV2,.,TRBJ1-3,CASIAFSGNTIYF,TGTGCCAGCATTGCGTTCTCTGGAAACACCATATATTTT
.,TRBV4-1,.,TRBJ1-1,CASSQDNGGVGTEAFF,TGCGCCAGCAGCCAAGATAATGGAGGGGTTGGGACTGAAGCTTTCTTT
.,TRBV18,.,TRBJ1-4,CASSPRRAEGRLEGEKLFF,TGTGCCAGCTCACCACGAAGGGCGGAGGGGAGGCTAGAAGGTGAAAAACTGTTTTTT